This TCR beta chain derives from a study of blood T cells in healthy people across ages. J was trimmed by 10 bases and V by 5 bases; bases with no gene match: 9. The germline gives CDR1 SEHNR, CDR2 FQNEAQ (reference sequence). CDR3 length: 13 amino acids. A second PCR of roughly 6 to 12 cycles used a sample-barcoded 5' primer and a J-beta primer mix. TCRdb redid the calling of the 5' RACE reads with MiXCR, one entry per CDR3 protein. The sample gives roughly 1.9 million distinct CDR3 sequences, roughly two fifths of which show up once; under 30% is in the top ten. The sequence came from a human donor in good health. This chain links TRBV7-9 with TRBJ1-2; 8 bases match TRBD1. The sequenced sample consisted of blood. In DNA form, the CDR3 reads TGTGCCAGCAGCGAATCGACAGGGGACGACTACACCTTC. Its translation is CASSESTGDDYTF.